Listed here is a single T cell receptor beta chain. Its antigen is as yet unknown. This sample is drawn from a study of shared clonotypes between healthy human individuals. Genomic DNA belonging to each subset was distributed in equal measure over several immunoSEQ plates. Assay used: immunoSEQ multiplex PCR; TCRdb lists only in-frame clones, some missing. The sample gives approximately 120,000 clones, 68% of which show up once; about a quarter is in the top ten. Points from the study as a whole: Sharing of clonotypes among donors was expected to vary with sequencing depth.

The CDR3 totals 13 residues. Germline V CDR1 and CDR2: MDHEN, SYDVKM. V lost 6 bases, J lost 3 bases, and 12 bases lay in between. Among the donors, all were Caucasian adults who lived in Nashville, Tennessee. V usage is TRBV28 and J usage is TRBJ2-7, with TRBD1 as a possible D gene (6 bases). Source material: memory CD8+ T cells sorted from blood. Documented subset: CD45RO+ cells pooled with CCR7-negative TemRA cells. The TCR was taken from a woman aged 30 to 39 in good health. CDR3 residues: CASRSGTNYEQYF. In nucleotides, the CDR3 is TGTGCCAGCAGGTCCGGGACAAACTACGAGCAGTACTTC.